A single sample gave rise to the 2 T cell receptor beta chains below, sequenced in a study of cytomegalovirus exposure and HLA in healthy donors. The PCR contained 60 Vbeta and 13 Jbeta primers. This table comes from immunoSEQ multiplex PCR, and its TCRdb copy is limited to in-frame clones, with some not included. The sample includes about 200,000 clones, about three quarters of them seen just once. The sample taken for sequencing was PBMCs. These receptors all come from a middle-aged woman in good health and CMV-seronegative.

The chain uses TRBV5-1 and TRBJ1-1; 8 bases are a match to TRBD1. This CDR3 is 13 amino acids long. Trimming at V came to 4 bases and at J to 10 bases, leaving 9 bases not matched to a gene. Germline V gives CDR1 SGHRS, CDR2 YFSETQ. This chain's CDR3 is CASSPAGQGRAFF. In nucleotides, the CDR3 is TGCGCCAGCAGCCCCGCCGGACAGGGAAGAGCTTTCTTT.

The rearrangement links TRBV6-1 to TRBJ1-2; 11 bases map to TRBD1. J lost 0 bases, V lost 5 bases, and 2 bases had no gene match. The germline gives CDR1 MNHNS, CDR2 SASEGT. The CDR3 has 15 residues. The CDR3 sequence is CASSPGQGANYGYTF. DNA of the CDR3: TGTGCCAGCAGTCCGGGACAGGGGGCTAACTATGGCTACACCTTC.